This is a list of T cell receptor beta chains from one sample in a study of blood T cells in healthy people across ages. TCRdb fed the 5' RACE reads into MiXCR, producing one record per CDR3 protein. The sample yields fewer than 650,000 distinct CDR3 sequences, 25% to 35% seen once. The same sample was also studied in work on T cells of mothers and their children.

The sequencing input was blood. The receptors shown here come from a boy younger than 10 in good health. Both conserved end residues are part of each CDR3. Fields, in order: clone size, D gene, J gene, V gene, CDR3 protein, CDR3 DNA. D genes are given only for firm matches. Size is omitted from some rows. Given values are once, few, many or a class for expanded clones.

size: few
D: TRBD1
J: TRBJ1-5
V: TRBV7-4
CDR3: CASSLVVRDRGLLVGQPQHF
DNA: TGTGCCAGCAGCTTAGTGGTACGGGACAGGGGCCTATTAGTTGGTCAGCCCCAGCATTTT

size: NA
D: NA
J: TRBJ1-4
V: TRBV7-6
CDR3: CASSLIGVLNEKLFF
DNA: TGTGCCAGCAGCTTAATCGGGGTCCTAAATGAAAAACTGTTTTTT

size: NA
D: TRBD2
J: TRBJ2-1
V: TRBV6-5
CDR3: CASSRFGGGRSDGFF
DNA: TGTGCCAGCAGCCGTTTTGGGGGCGGGAGGTCCGACGGGTTCTTC

size: few
D: NA
J: TRBJ2-1
V: TRBV7-9
CDR3: CASSLVNAQRASYNEQFF
DNA: TGTGCCAGCAGCTTAGTAAACGCACAGCGGGCATCCTACAATGAGCAGTTCTTC

size: NA
D: NA
J: TRBJ1-5
V: TRBV5-1
CDR3: CASSLAGTTNQPQHF
DNA: TGCGCCAGCAGCTTGGCCGGGACAACTAATCAGCCCCAGCATTTT

size: NA
D: NA
J: TRBJ2-5
V: TRBV9
CDR3: CASSAKGGGETQYF
DNA: TGTGCCAGCAGCGCGAAGGGGGGGGGAGAGACCCAGTACTTC

size: NA
D: NA
J: TRBJ2-2
V: TRBV6-6
CDR3: CASSYPSRDKNTGELFF
DNA: TGTGCCAGCAGTTACCCCTCCCGGGACAAGAACACCGGGGAGCTGTTTTTT

size: NA
D: NA
J: TRBJ2-5
V: TRBV27
CDR3: CASSLLDTKTQYF
DNA: TGTGCCAGCAGTTTGTTAGACACAAAGACCCAGTACTTC

size: medium-sized
D: TRBD2
J: TRBJ2-1
V: TRBV6-6
CDR3: CASSYERGSYNEQFF
DNA: TGTGCCAGCAGTTATGAGCGGGGATCCTACAATGAGCAGTTCTTC

size: few
D: NA
J: TRBJ2-1
V: TRBV5-6
CDR3: CASSFPREVDEQFF
DNA: TGTGCCAGCAGCTTCCCCAGGGAGGTCGATGAGCAGTTCTTC

size: NA
D: TRBD2
J: TRBJ2-3
V: TRBV29-1
CDR3: CSVGGVVTDTQYF
DNA: TGCAGCGTCGGGGGGGTGGTTACAGATACGCAGTATTTT

size: few
D: NA
J: TRBJ2-2
V: TRBV2
CDR3: CASSPRGITGELFF
DNA: TGTGCCAGCAGCCCTCGAGGGATCACCGGGGAGCTGTTTTTT

size: NA
D: NA
J: TRBJ2-3
V: TRBV11-2
CDR3: CASSPVPPSYGTDTQYF
DNA: TGTGCCAGCAGCCCCGTTCCTCCTTCTTACGGCACAGATACGCAGTATTTT

size: NA
D: NA
J: TRBJ2-7
V: TRBV25-1
CDR3: CASRTLYEQYF
DNA: TGTGCCAGCAGGACCCTATACGAGCAGTACTTC

size: NA
D: TRBD1
J: TRBJ1-2
V: TRBV12-3/TRBV12-4
CDR3: CASSLGRGEGYTF
DNA: TGTGCCAGCAGTTTGGGCAGGGGGGAGGGCTACACCTTC

size: NA
D: NA
J: TRBJ2-7
V: TRBV5-1
CDR3: CASSFEGGEQYF
DNA: TGCGCCAGCAGCTTCGAAGGGGGTGAGCAGTACTTC

size: NA
D: NA
J: TRBJ2-5
V: TRBV6-1
CDR3: CASSEGGRGFGIEIF
DNA: TGTGCCAGCAGTGAAGGTGGCAGGGGATTTGGGATAGAAATCTTC

size: few
D: NA
J: TRBJ1-3
V: TRBV6-5
CDR3: CASRTQGSGNTIYF
DNA: TGTGCCAGCAGAACCCAGGGGTCTGGAAACACCATATATTTT

size: few
D: NA
J: TRBJ2-7
V: TRBV11-3
CDR3: CASSSPGLRLFF
DNA: TGTGCCAGCAGCTCCCCGGGACTTAGATTGTTCTTC

size: few
D: NA
J: TRBJ2-5
V: TRBV20-1
CDR3: CSAHPTGRATETQYF
DNA: TGCAGTGCTCATCCCACAGGGAGGGCAACAGAGACCCAGTACTTC

size: few
D: TRBD2
J: TRBJ2-7
V: TRBV9
CDR3: CASSVAGTSYEQYF
DNA: TGTGCCAGCAGCGTAGCCGGGACTAGCTACGAGCAGTACTTC

size: NA
D: TRBD2
J: TRBJ2-1
V: TRBV4-1
CDR3: CASSQLAGRSYNEQFF
DNA: TGCGCCAGCAGCCAGCTAGCGGGACGTTCCTACAATGAGCAGTTCTTC

size: NA
D: NA
J: TRBJ2-7
V: TRBV10-3
CDR3: CATKAEEEQYF
DNA: TGTGCCACGAAGGCCGAGGAAGAGCAGTACTTC

size: few
D: TRBD2
J: TRBJ2-6
V: TRBV5-6
CDR3: CASDPNGGRAGANVLTF
DNA: TGTGCCAGCGACCCGAATGGCGGGAGGGCTGGGGCCAACGTCCTGACTTTC

size: NA
D: NA
J: TRBJ2-7
V: TRBV29-1
CDR3: CSACKGLDLYEQYF
DNA: TGCAGCGCCTGCAAGGGCTTAGATCTCTACGAGCAGTACTTC

size: few
D: TRBD2
J: TRBJ2-1
V: TRBV18
CDR3: CASSPVAGVINEQFF
DNA: TGTGCCAGCTCACCGGTCGCGGGAGTAATAAATGAGCAGTTCTTC

size: few
D: NA
J: TRBJ1-1
V: TRBV5-7
CDR3: CASTPAGRSNTEAFF
DNA: TGTGCCAGCACCCCAGCAGGGAGGTCGAACACTGAAGCTTTCTTT

size: NA
D: NA
J: TRBJ1-1
V: TRBV29-1
CDR3: CSVERYTEAFF
DNA: TGCAGCGTTGAACGGTACACTGAAGCTTTCTTT

size: NA
D: TRBD1
J: TRBJ1-2
V: TRBV20-1
CDR3: CSATGGTNYGYTF
DNA: TGCAGTGCTACAGGGGGAACTAACTATGGCTACACCTTC

size: few
D: NA
J: TRBJ2-2
V: TRBV20-1
CDR3: CSARTQTSTGELFF
DNA: TGCAGTGCTAGGACCCAGACTTCGACCGGGGAGCTGTTTTTT

size: few
D: TRBD1
J: TRBJ2-7
V: TRBV29-1
CDR3: CSAGQGADEQYF
DNA: TGCAGCGCAGGACAGGGGGCTGACGAGCAGTACTTC

size: NA
D: NA
J: TRBJ2-5
V: TRBV5-1
CDR3: CASSSGSQETQHF
DNA: TGCGCCAGCAGCTCCGGGAGCCAAGAGACCCAGCACTTC

size: few
D: NA
J: TRBJ2-3
V: TRBV20-1
CDR3: CSARVPGSTDTQYF
DNA: TGCAGTGCTAGAGTGCCAGGGAGCACAGATACGCAGTATTTT

size: few
D: NA
J: TRBJ2-1
V: TRBV19
CDR3: CASTQGGTYNEQFF
DNA: TGTGCCAGTACTCAAGGAGGCACCTACAATGAGCAGTTCTTC

size: few
D: NA
J: TRBJ2-7
V: TRBV7-6
CDR3: CASSLAVGTVYEQYF
DNA: TGTGCCAGCAGCTTAGCTGTCGGGACCGTTTACGAGCAGTACTTC

size: NA
D: TRBD2
J: TRBJ2-7
V: TRBV6-5
CDR3: CASSSSAGNYEQYF
DNA: TGTGCCAGCAGTTCCTCAGCGGGGAACTACGAGCAGTACTTC

size: NA
D: TRBD1
J: TRBJ1-2
V: TRBV12-3/TRBV12-4
CDR3: CASSSVGTGDGYTF
DNA: TGTGCCAGCAGTTCGGTTGGGACAGGGGATGGCTACACCTTC

size: NA
D: NA
J: TRBJ2-7
V: TRBV7-9
CDR3: CASSPHRTGEQYF
DNA: TGTGCCAGCAGCCCCCACAGGACTGGGGAGCAGTACTTC

size: NA
D: TRBD1
J: TRBJ2-2
V: TRBV12-3/TRBV12-4
CDR3: CANQIRGPGGELFF
DNA: TGTGCCAACCAAATCAGGGGGCCTGGCGGGGAGCTGTTTTTT

size: NA
D: NA
J: TRBJ2-5
V: TRBV15
CDR3: CATSIRHGQETQYF
DNA: TGTGCCACCAGCATTAGACACGGCCAGGAGACCCAGTACTTC

size: few
D: NA
J: TRBJ2-7
V: TRBV7-9
CDR3: CASSFNDEQYF
DNA: TGTGCCAGCAGCTTTAACGACGAGCAGTACTTC

size: few
D: NA
J: TRBJ2-2
V: TRBV19
CDR3: CASRSRAVGELFF
DNA: TGTGCCAGTAGGTCCAGGGCCGTCGGGGAGCTGTTTTTT

size: NA
D: NA
J: TRBJ2-1
V: TRBV20-1
CDR3: CSAPRGGISYNEQFF
DNA: TGCAGTGCTCCCCGTGGGGGGATCTCCTACAATGAGCAGTTCTTC